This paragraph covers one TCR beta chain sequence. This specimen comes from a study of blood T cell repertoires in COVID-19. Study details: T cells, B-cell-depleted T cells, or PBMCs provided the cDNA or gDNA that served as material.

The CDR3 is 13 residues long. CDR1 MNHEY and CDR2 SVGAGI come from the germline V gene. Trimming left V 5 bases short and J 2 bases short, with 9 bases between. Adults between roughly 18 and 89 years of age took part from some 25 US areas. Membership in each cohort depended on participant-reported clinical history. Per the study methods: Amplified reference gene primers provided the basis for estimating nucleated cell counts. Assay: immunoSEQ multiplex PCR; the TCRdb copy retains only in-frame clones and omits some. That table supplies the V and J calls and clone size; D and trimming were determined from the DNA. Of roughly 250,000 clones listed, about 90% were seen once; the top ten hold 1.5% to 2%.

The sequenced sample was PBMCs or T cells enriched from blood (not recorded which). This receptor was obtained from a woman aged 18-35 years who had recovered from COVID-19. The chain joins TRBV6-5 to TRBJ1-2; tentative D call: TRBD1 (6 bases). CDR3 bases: TGTGCCAGCAGTCTCACAGGGAACTATGGCTACACCTTC. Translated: CASSLTGNYGYTF.